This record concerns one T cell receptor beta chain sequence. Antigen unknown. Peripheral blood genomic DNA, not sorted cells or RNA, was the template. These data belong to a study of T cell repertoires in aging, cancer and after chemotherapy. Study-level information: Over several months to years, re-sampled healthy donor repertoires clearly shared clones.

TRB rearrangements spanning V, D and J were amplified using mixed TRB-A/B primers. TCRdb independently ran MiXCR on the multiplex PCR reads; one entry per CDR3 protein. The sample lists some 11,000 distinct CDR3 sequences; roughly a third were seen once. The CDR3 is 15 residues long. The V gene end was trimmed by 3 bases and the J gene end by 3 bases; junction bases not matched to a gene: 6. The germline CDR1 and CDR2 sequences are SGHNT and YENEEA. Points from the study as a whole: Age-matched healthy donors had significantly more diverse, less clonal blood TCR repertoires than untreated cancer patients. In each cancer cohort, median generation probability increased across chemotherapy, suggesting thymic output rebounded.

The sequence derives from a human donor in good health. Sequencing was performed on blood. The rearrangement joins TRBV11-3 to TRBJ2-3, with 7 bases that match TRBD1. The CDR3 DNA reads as TGTGCCAGCAGCTTCGGGACAGCGGCAACAGATACGCAGTATTTT. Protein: CASSFGTAATDTQYF.